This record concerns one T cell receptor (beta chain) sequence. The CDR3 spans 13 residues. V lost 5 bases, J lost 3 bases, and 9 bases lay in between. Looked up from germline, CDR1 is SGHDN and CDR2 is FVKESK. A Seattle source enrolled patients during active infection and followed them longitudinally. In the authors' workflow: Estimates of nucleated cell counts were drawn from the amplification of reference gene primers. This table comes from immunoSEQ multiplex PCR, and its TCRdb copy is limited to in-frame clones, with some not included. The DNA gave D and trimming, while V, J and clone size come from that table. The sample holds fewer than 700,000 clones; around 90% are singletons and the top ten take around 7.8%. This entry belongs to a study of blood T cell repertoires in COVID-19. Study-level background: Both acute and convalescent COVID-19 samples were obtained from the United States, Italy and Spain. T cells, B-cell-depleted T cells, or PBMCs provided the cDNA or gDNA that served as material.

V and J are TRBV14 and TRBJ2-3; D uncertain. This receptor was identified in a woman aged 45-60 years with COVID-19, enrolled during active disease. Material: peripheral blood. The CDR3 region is CASSGRTTDTQYF. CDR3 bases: TGTGCCAGCAGCGGCCGAACGACAGATACGCAGTATTTT.